This T cell receptor (beta chain) was sequenced during a study of T cells in Graves' hyperthyroidism and ophthalmopathy. Germline assignment: CDR1 SGHRS and CDR2 YFSETQ. CDR3 length: 14 amino acids. Trimming left V 1 base short and J 7 bases short, with 12 bases between. In its sample, this clonotype was seen many times. Using RNA transcripts as the source, TCR beta CDR3 regions were amplified. When the TCR CDR3 underwent first-round RT-PCR, the HTBI primer set was used. TCRdb recomputed calls from the multiplex PCR reads with MiXCR, one row per CDR3 protein. The data hold 600,000 to 700,000 distinct CDR3 sequences, with about 14% observed a single time.

The gene calls are TRBV5-1 and TRBJ2-1, with D maybe TRBD2 (6 bases). This TCR was recovered from a middle-aged woman with Graves' ophthalmopathy. The source material was blood. DNA of the CDR3: TGCGCCAGCAGCTTGCTGGGGGGAACTAATGAGCAGTTCTTC. Amino acids: CASSLLGGTNEQFF.